These 10 T cell receptor beta chains came from one sample sequenced in a study of T-cell memory formation after mild COVID-19. Using its own MiXCR run on the 5' RACE reads, TCRdb lists one record per CDR3 protein. The sample holds approximately 300,000 distinct CDR3 sequences, approximately 7.6% seen once. The sequenced material came from PBMCs or a T cell subset sorted from them (not recorded which). These receptors originate from a man younger than 35 who had mild COVID-19 (a few samples of this study predate the infection). Cell type and time point are not known.

This clonotype showed up many times. The chain uses TRBV18 and TRBJ1-1, with D maybe TRBD1 (6 bases). CDR3 length: 16 residues. Trimming took off 6 bases at V and 2 bases at J, with 19 bases between the two ends. In germline, CDR1 is KGHSH, CDR2 LQKENI. CDR3 bases: TGTGCCAGCTCCCCGAACCGGGGGCTTACAAACACTGAAGCTTTCTTT. Amino acids: CASSPNRGLTNTEAFF.

The rearrangement joins TRBV15 to TRBJ2-3; 8 nucleotides line up with TRBD1. The CDR3 contains 14 residues. With V trimmed by 3 bases and J by 7 bases, 6 bases remained unmatched. In germline, CDR1 is LNHNV, CDR2 YYDKDF (reference sequence). In nucleotides, the CDR3 is TGTGCCACCAGCAGGCCCCAGGGGGCGAATACGCAGTATTTT. Amino acid sequence: CATSRPQGANTQYF.

This clonotype was seen ten or more times. The V call is TRBV24-1, the J call TRBJ2-1; 8 positions match TRBD1. V was pared by 9 bases and J by 4 bases, with 7 bases of the junction left unmatched. The germline gives CDR1 KGHDR, CDR2 SFDVKD. CDR3 length equals 14 residues. The CDR3 region is CATAVTGGYNEQFF. CDR3 in DNA: TGTGCCACCGCCGTCACAGGGGGATACAATGAGCAGTTCTTC.

This rearrangement joins TRBV6-5 to TRBJ1-2; D remains ambiguous. Germline V CDR1 and CDR2: MNHEY, SVGAGI. The CDR3 sequence is 16 residues long. Trimming removed 1 base from V and 0 bases from J, with 12 bases in between. The CDR3 DNA follows: TGTGCCAGCAGTTACTACCCGAGGGAAGCTAACTATGGCTACACCTTC. This translates into CASSYYPREANYGYTF.

This clonotype has only a few counts. The CDR3 sequence is CASSLATGHAPLHF. The DNA for the CDR3 is TGTGCCAGCAGCTTAGCGACAGGGCACGCACCCCTCCACTTT. The chain couples TRBV7-9 to TRBJ1-6, with TRBD1 identical over 7 bases. The CDR3 is 14 amino acids. Germline assignment: CDR1 SEHNR and CDR2 FQNEAQ (reference sequence). V shed 0 bases, J shed 11 bases, and the junction held 4 bases outside the gene matches.

The chain uses TRBV20-1 and TRBJ1-4; no reliable D call. Trimming removed 6 bases from V and 4 bases from J, with 18 bases in between. The CDR3 totals 15 residues. CDR1 is DFQATT and CDR2 is SNEGSKA in the germline V gene (reference sequence). The CDR3 protein is CSALSADGFNEKLFF. The CDR3 coding sequence is TGCAGTGCCCTATCCGCCGACGGGTTTAATGAAAAACTGTTTTTT.

This clonotype was observed a few times. The chain joins TRBV6-4 to TRBJ2-1, with 12 bases matching TRBD2. The CDR3 has 15 residues. CDR1 MRHNA and CDR2 SNTAGT come from the germline V gene. V was clipped by 4 bases and J by 8 bases; unmatched bases: 6. CDR3 amino acids: CASSVASGGAHEQFF. CDR3 coding DNA: TGTGCCAGCAGTGTGGCTAGCGGGGGGGCCCATGAGCAGTTCTTC.

The genes are TRBV19 and TRBJ2-1; D uncertain. V lost 3 bases and J 8 bases, leaving 8 bases between the germline ends. Per the germline V gene, CDR1 is LNHDA and CDR2 is SQIVND (reference sequence). The CDR3 consists of 12 residues. This CDR3 is CASSIRYDEQFF. CDR3 nucleotides: TGTGCCAGTAGTATTAGGTACGATGAGCAGTTCTTC.

In its sample, this clonotype was seen a few times. The chain has TRBV6-2 or TRBV6-3 and TRBJ2-3, with TRBD2 identical over 11 bases. The CDR3 is 17 residues long. CDR1 and CDR2 from the germline V gene are MNHEY and SVGEGT. V shed 2 bases and J 1 base; nucleotides not matched to a gene: 5. In DNA form, the CDR3 reads TGTGCCAGCAGTTACCCCCTAGCGGGGGGACGCACAGATACGCAGTATTTT. Its protein product is CASSYPLAGGRTDTQYF.

This CDR3 is CATSDPRAPGETQYF. CDR3 nucleotides: TGTGCCACCAGTGATCCGCGGGCGCCGGGAGAGACCCAGTACTTC. The chain employs TRBV24-1 and TRBJ2-5; D is possibly TRBD2 (5 bases). This CDR3 region has 15 residues. V gave up 3 bases and J gave up 4 bases, with 14 bases separating them. Germline CDR1 reads KGHDR; CDR2 reads SFDVKD.